This T cell receptor beta chain was found in a study of blood T cell repertoires in COVID-19. As for the study in general: There were acute and convalescent COVID-19 samples, and they came from the United States, Italy and Spain. PBMCs, B-cell-depleted T cells, or T cells were the source of the cDNA or gDNA that made up the material.

As processed by the authors: Quantification of nucleated cells was approximated via reference gene primer amplification. The table came from immunoSEQ multiplex PCR; TCRdb's copy has only in-frame clones and leaves some out. For V, J and clone size, that table is used; D and trimming come from the DNA. The sample consists of around 480,000 clones, about 91% of them appearing once. This clone has a handful of counts. Trimming took off 4 bases at V and 4 bases at J, with 13 bases between the two ends. There are 14 residues in the CDR3. Germline-derived CDR1 and CDR2 are LGHDT and YNNKEL (reference sequence). Seattle's cohort entered during active infection and was followed longitudinally.

This TCR was recovered from a woman in her 50s with COVID-19, enrolled during active disease. Sequencing used peripheral blood. The V gene is TRBV3-1 (or the pseudogene TRBV3-2), the J gene TRBJ1-2; tentatively, D is TRBD1 (5 bases). CDR3 sequence (DNA): TGTGCCAGCAGCCGGTCAGGGAGGCCCTATGGCTACACCTTC. Translated: CASSRSGRPYGYTF.